The 18 T cell receptor beta chains presented below share a single source sample, sequenced in a study of blood T cell repertoires in COVID-19. Sequencing used immunoSEQ multiplex PCR; TCRdb keeps in-frame clones, though not all of them. The table has more than 100,000 clones, 79% seen once. Material for sequencing was peripheral blood. All receptors come from a woman older than 75 with acute or convalescent COVID-19.

The V and J genes are TRBV5-5 and TRBJ2-7; TRBD1 agrees at 8 bases. Germline CDR1 reads SGHKS; CDR2 reads YYEKEE (reference sequence). J gave up 4 bases and V 4 bases, and 7 bases lay outside the gene matches. The CDR3 runs 14 residues. CDR3 DNA sequence: TGTGCCAGCAGCCCCCGGACAGGGTGGTACGAGCAGTACTTC. Translation gives CASSPRTGWYEQYF.

This clone was seen once. The chain uses TRBV6-2 or TRBV6-3 and TRBJ1-5, with TRBD1 matching over 7 bases. The germline gives CDR1 MNHEY, CDR2 SVGEGT. CDR3 size: 14 residues. V was pared by 6 bases and J by 4 bases, with 6 bases of the junction left unmatched. The DNA for the CDR3 is TGTGCCAGCAGCCGGGACAGTTTAAATCAGCCCCAGCATTTT. This codes for CASSRDSLNQPQHF.

The chain carries TRBV7-9 and TRBJ2-1; maybe TRBD2 (6 bases). CDR1 SEHNR and CDR2 FQNEAQ come from the germline V gene (reference sequence). V was trimmed by 2 bases and J by 3 bases, leaving 17 bases between them. CDR3 length: 17 residues. CDR3 nucleotides: TGTGCCAGCAGCTTATTAACCAGGGCGGGGATCTACAATGAGCAGTTCTTC. This encodes CASSLLTRAGIYNEQFF.

CDR3 sequence (DNA): TGTGCCAGCAGGCGACAGGGTTACACCGGGGAGCTGTTTTTT. Amino acids: CASRRQGYTGELFF. The gene calls are TRBV6-5 and TRBJ2-2; TRBD1 aligns across 7 bases. The junction had 4 bases not matched to a gene; V was cut back by 6 bases and J by 3 bases. The CDR3 runs to 14 residues. Germline CDR1 MNHEY, CDR2 SVGAGI.

This chain joins TRBV3-1 (or the pseudogene TRBV3-2) and TRBJ1-2; TRBD1 agrees at 7 bases. Germline assignment: CDR1 LGHDT and CDR2 YNNKEL (reference sequence). The CDR3 loop spans 15 amino acids. Trimming removed 1 base from V and 8 bases from J; junction bases left unmatched: 10. CDR3 sequence reads: CASSQAGQLREGYTF. The CDR3 DNA reads as TGTGCCAGCAGCCAAGCGGGACAGTTAAGAGAGGGCTACACCTTC.

The chain uses TRBV29-1 and TRBJ2-3; TRBD1 aligns across 8 bases. Germline V gives CDR1 SQVTM, CDR2 ANQGSEA. This CDR3 spans 14 amino acids. V shed 8 bases, J shed 2 bases, and the junction held 9 bases outside the gene matches. The CDR3 region has the DNA TGCAGCTTAGGAGGACAGGGCTTCACAGATACGCAGTATTTT. It yields the protein CSLGGQGFTDTQYF.

V and J are TRBV7-2 and TRBJ2-7; weak D call: TRBD2 (7 bases). From germline, CDR1 is SGHTA and CDR2 FQGNSA. V was clipped by 5 bases and J by 2 bases, with 16 bases between them. This CDR3 has 15 residues. This CDR3 is CASSPRAGAPYEQYF. Written as DNA, the CDR3 is TGTGCCAGCAGCCCGCGGGCGGGGGCCCCCTACGAGCAGTACTTC.

The chain carries TRBV6-5 and TRBJ1-6, with 8 bases aligning to TRBD1. Trimming at V came to 7 bases and at J to 11 bases, leaving 13 bases not matched to a gene. CDR3 length equals 15 residues. In germline, CDR1 is MNHEY, CDR2 SVGAGI. The CDR3, as DNA: TGTGCCAGCACCTTAGACCAGGGGGCGCGTACACCCCTCCACTTT. Its translation is CASTLDQGARTPLHF.

This clone was observed a handful of times. J is TRBJ1-2 and V is TRBV2; 9 bases align to TRBD1. V dropped 7 bases and J dropped 7; count of bases not matched to a gene: 4. This CDR3 is 12 amino acids long. The germline V gene encodes CDR1 SNHLY and CDR2 FYNNEI. The CDR3 spells CASIGTGTGYTF. The CDR3 DNA is TGTGCCAGCATCGGGACAGGGACTGGCTACACCTTC.

The chain carries TRBV30 and TRBJ1-2; 7 nucleotides line up with TRBD1. The V gene end was trimmed by 1 base and the J gene end by 1 base; junction bases not matched to a gene: 3. The CDR3 is made up of 14 amino acids. Germline V CDR1 and CDR2: GTSNPN, SVGIG (reference sequence). The CDR3 loop reads CAWSGDRLNYGYTF. In DNA, the CDR3 is TGTGCCTGGAGTGGGGACAGACTTAACTATGGCTACACCTTC.

V is TRBV27 and J is TRBJ2-7, with D perhaps TRBD1 (5 bases). The CDR3 runs to 15 residues. V gave up 5 bases and J gave up 3 bases, with 17 bases separating them. Germline CDR1 reads MNHEY; CDR2 reads SMNVEV (reference sequence). The CDR3 region is CASSLRQNFLYEQYF. Here the CDR3 DNA reads TGTGCCAGCAGTCTACGACAGAACTTTCTCTACGAGCAGTACTTC.

J is TRBJ1-5 and V is TRBV9; D gene uncertain. The CDR3 is 15 residues long. Germline V gene lookup returns CDR1 SGDLS and CDR2 YYNGEE. V was shortened by 0 bases and J by 6 bases, with 13 bases between the two germline ends. DNA for the CDR3: TGTGCCAGCAGCGTAGGCAAAGGAGCTATTCAGCCCCAGCATTTT. The encoded protein is CASSVGKGAIQPQHF.

The gene calls are TRBV28 and TRBJ2-5, with TRBD2 matching over 8 bases. The germline V gene has CDR1 MDHEN and CDR2 SYDVKM. CDR3 length: 14 amino acids. Trimming at V came to 6 bases and at J to 5 bases, leaving 8 bases not matched to a gene. The CDR3 protein is CASSLAGSWETQYF. The CDR3 DNA reads TGTGCCAGCAGCCTAGCGGGCTCGTGGGAGACCCAGTACTTC.

The chain carries TRBV20-1 and TRBJ1-5, with D unresolved. CDR3 length: 12 residues. CDR1 and CDR2 (germline): DFQATT, SNEGSKA (reference sequence). Trimming took 3 bases from V and 4 from J, leaving 7 bases between them. The CDR3 region has the DNA TGCAGTGCTAGTGGGCCGAATCAGCCCCAGCATTTT. Encoded protein: CSASGPNQPQHF.

The chain joins TRBV5-6 to TRBJ1-6; D is ambiguous. Trimming stripped 0 bases from V and 4 bases from J, with 8 bases between. The CDR3 contains 15 residues. Germline CDR1 SGHDT, CDR2 YYEEEE. In DNA form, the CDR3 reads TGTGCCAGCAGCTTGGATACGGGGTATAATTCACCCCTCCACTTT. Translation gives CASSLDTGYNSPLHF.

This sequence joins TRBV19 and TRBJ2-5; D perhaps matches TRBD2 (6 bases). The CDR3 runs to 15 residues. Germline V gene lookup returns CDR1 LNHDA and CDR2 SQIVND (reference sequence). Trimming pared 5 bases from V and 4 bases from J, leaving 17 bases between. The CDR3 here is CASSPRGARRETQYF. Here the CDR3 DNA reads TGTGCCAGTAGTCCCCGCGGGGCCCGGCGAGAGACCCAGTACTTC.

The rearrangement joins TRBV7-9 to TRBJ1-2; D may be TRBD1 (5 bases). The V end lost 3 bases, the J end lost 0 bases, and 14 bases lay between the germline ends. CDR1 is SEHNR and CDR2 is FQNEAQ in the germline V gene (reference sequence). The CDR3 runs to 16 residues. The CDR3 sequence: CASSFAGGDSNYGYTF. CDR3 DNA: TGTGCCAGCAGCTTCGCGGGGGGGGACTCTAACTATGGCTACACCTTC.

V gene TRBV11-2 combines with J gene TRBJ2-6; D is ambiguous. The V and J ends lost 5 bases and 0 bases respectively, with 14 bases between them. Per the germline V gene, CDR1 is SGHAT and CDR2 is FQNNGV. The CDR3 covers 17 residues. Written as DNA, the CDR3 is TGTGCCAGCAGCCGAGGTTCGGTCAGCTCTGGGGCCAACGTCCTGACTTTC. Translation gives CASSRGSVSSGANVLTF.